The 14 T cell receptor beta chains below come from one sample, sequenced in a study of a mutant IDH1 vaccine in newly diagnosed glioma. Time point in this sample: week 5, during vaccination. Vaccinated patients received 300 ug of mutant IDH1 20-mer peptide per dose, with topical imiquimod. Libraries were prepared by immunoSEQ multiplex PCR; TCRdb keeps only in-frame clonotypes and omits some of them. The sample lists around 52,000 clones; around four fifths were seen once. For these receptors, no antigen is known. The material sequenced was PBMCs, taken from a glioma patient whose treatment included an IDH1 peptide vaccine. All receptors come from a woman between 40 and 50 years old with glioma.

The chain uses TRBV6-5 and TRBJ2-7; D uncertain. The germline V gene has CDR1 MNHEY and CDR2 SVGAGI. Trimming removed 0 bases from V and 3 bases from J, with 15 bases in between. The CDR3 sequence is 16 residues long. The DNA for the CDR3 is TGTGCCAGCAGTTACTCGACGGGCCACAGTGTCTACGAGCAGTACTTC. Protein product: CASSYSTGHSVYEQYF.

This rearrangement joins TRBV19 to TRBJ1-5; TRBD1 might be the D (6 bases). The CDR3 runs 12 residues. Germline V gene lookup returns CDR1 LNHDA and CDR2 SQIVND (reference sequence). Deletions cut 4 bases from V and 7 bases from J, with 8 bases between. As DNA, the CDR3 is TGTGCCAGTAGTACAGGGGCCCAGCCCCAGCATTTT. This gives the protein CASSTGAQPQHF.

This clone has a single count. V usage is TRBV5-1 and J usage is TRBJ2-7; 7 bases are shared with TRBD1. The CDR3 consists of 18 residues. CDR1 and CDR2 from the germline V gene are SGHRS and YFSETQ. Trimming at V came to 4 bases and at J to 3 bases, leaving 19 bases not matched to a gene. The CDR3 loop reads CASSTSGSTGALFYEQYF. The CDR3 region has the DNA TGCGCCAGCAGCACCTCCGGCTCCACAGGGGCCCTCTTCTACGAGCAGTACTTC. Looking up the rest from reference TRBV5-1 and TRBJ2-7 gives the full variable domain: KAGVTQTPRYLIKTRGQQVTLSCSPISGHRSVSWYQQTPGQGLQFLFEYFSETQRNKGNFPGRFSGRQFSNSRSEMNVSTLELGDSALYLCASSTSGSTGALFYEQYFGPGTRLTVT.

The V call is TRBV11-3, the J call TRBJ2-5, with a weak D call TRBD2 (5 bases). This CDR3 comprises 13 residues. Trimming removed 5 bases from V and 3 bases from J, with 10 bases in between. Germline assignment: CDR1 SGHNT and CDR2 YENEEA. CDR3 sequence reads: CASSGSAKETQYF. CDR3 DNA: TGTGCCAGCAGCGGGAGCGCGAAAGAGACCCAGTACTTC.

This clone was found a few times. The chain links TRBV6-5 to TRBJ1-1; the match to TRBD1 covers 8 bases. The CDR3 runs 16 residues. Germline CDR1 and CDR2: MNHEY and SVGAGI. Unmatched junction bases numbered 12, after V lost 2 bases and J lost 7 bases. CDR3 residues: CASSYPILTGESEAFF. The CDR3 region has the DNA TGTGCCAGCAGTTACCCAATATTGACAGGGGAGAGTGAAGCTTTCTTT.

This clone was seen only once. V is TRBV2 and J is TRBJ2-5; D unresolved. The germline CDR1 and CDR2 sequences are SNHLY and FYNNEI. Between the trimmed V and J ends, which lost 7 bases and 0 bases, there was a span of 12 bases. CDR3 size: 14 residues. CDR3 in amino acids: CASMATRYQETQYF. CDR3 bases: TGTGCCAGCATGGCTACAAGGTACCAAGAGACCCAGTACTTC.

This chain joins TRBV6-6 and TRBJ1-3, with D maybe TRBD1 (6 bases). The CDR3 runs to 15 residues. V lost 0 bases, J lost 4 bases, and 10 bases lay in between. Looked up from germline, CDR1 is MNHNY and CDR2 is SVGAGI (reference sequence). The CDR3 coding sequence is TGTGCCAGCAGTTACTCCGGGGACATCGGAAACACCATATATTTT. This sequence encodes CASSYSGDIGNTIYF.

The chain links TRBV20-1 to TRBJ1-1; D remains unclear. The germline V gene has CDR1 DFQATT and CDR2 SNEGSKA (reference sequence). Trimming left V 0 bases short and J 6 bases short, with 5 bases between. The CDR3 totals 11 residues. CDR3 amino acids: CSARDWAEAFF. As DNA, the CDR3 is TGCAGTGCTAGAGATTGGGCTGAAGCTTTCTTT.

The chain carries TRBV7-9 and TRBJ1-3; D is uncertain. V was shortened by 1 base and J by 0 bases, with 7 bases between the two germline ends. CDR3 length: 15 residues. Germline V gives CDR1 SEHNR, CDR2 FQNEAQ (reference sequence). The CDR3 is CASSLETASGNTIYF. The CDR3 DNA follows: TGTGCCAGCAGCTTAGAGACTGCCTCTGGAAACACCATATATTTT.

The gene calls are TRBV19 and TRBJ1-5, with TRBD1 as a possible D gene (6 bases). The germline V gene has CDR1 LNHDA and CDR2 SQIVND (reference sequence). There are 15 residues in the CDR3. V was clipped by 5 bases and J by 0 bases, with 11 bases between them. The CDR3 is CASSFTGYSNQPQHF. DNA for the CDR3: TGTGCCAGTAGTTTTACAGGGTATAGCAATCAGCCCCAGCATTTT.

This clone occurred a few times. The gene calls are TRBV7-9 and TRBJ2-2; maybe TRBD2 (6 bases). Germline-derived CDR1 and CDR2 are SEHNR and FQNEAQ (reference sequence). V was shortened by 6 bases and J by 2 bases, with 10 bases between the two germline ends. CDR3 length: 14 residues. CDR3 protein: CASRPGANTGELFF. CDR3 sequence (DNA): TGTGCCAGCAGACCGGGAGCTAACACCGGGGAGCTGTTTTTT.

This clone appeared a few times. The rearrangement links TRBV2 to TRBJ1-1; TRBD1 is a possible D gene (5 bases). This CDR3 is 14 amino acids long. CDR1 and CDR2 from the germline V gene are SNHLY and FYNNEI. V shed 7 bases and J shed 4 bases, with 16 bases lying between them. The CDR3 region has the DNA TGTGCCAGCAAAGCGGAGGGGCAGAGCACTGAAGCTTTCTTT. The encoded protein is CASKAEGQSTEAFF.

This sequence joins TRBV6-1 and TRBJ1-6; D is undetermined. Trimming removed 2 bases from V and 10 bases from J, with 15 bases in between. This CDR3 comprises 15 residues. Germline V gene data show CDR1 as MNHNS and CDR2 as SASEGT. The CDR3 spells CASSERWGTGSPLHF. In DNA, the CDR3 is TGTGCCAGCAGTGAACGATGGGGAACGGGGTCACCCCTCCACTTT.

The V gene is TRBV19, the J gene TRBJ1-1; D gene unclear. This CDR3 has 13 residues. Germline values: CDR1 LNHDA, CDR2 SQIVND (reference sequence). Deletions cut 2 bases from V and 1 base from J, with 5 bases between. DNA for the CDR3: TGTGCCAGTAGTATATCCGAGAACACTGAAGCTTTCTTT. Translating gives CASSISENTEAFF.